This entry concerns a single TCR beta chain. Its antigen is not identified. CD8+ and CD4+ T cells taken from blood had their TCR beta sequenced. TEMRA cells were enriched by FACS, while CD8+ and CD4+ T cells were obtained through a negative isolation that was performed magnetically. The record originates from a study of CD8 T cells in Susac syndrome. The CDR3 totals 14 residues. Germline V CDR1 and CDR2: SGHTA, FQGTGA. V lost 4 bases and J lost 5; bases outside the gene matches: 5. An amount of RNA that ranged from roughly 0.45 to 1 ug was reverse transcribed with random hexamers. The method of amplification for TCR beta CDR3 was immunoSEQ multiplex PCR, covering 54 Vbeta and 13 Jbeta. TCRdb fed the immunoSEQ multiplex PCR reads into MiXCR, producing one record per CDR3 protein. The repertoire holds about 19,000 distinct CDR3 sequences, 85% to 95% seen once, with over 0.2% in the top ten. Broader study findings: An acknowledgment was made by the study that its TCR sequencing and HLA analysis involved relatively few individuals.

This TCR was sampled from a human donor in good health. The genes are TRBV7-3 and TRBJ2-1; 7 bases are a match to TRBD1. The specimen was CD8+ T cells from PBMCs. The chain's CDR3 is CASSSDGTDNEQFF. The CDR3 DNA is TGTGCCAGCAGCTCGGACGGGACAGACAATGAGCAGTTCTTC.